This TCR beta chain was identified in a study of beta chain features in type 1 diabetes. Study-wide results and limits: VDJ junctions from type 1 diabetes patients carried fewer insertions and larger deletions. Cells carrying high TCR expression could end up over-represented when cDNA is sequenced. Shorter templates may be favored by PCR, equally so in patients and controls.

This clone came up a few times. Its antigen is unidentified. J was trimmed by 7 bases and V by 0 bases; bases with no gene match: 8. Per germline, CDR1 LGHNA and CDR2 YSLEER. The CDR3 length is 16 residues. The sequenced template was cDNA made from the entire isolated RNA. Generated by immunoSEQ multiplex PCR, the TCRdb table keeps only in-frame clones and is missing some. The table lists hundreds of thousands of clones, 15% to 18% of them singletons. The material sequenced was naive CD4+ T cells from blood. J is TRBJ1-5 and V is TRBV4-3; 8 bases line up with TRBD1. The receptor was derived from a man aged 18 to 30 in good health. CDR3 sequence (DNA): TGCGCCAGCAGCCAAGATCAGGACAGGGTGTTGCAGCCCCAGCATTTT. It specifies CASSQDQDRVLQPQHF.